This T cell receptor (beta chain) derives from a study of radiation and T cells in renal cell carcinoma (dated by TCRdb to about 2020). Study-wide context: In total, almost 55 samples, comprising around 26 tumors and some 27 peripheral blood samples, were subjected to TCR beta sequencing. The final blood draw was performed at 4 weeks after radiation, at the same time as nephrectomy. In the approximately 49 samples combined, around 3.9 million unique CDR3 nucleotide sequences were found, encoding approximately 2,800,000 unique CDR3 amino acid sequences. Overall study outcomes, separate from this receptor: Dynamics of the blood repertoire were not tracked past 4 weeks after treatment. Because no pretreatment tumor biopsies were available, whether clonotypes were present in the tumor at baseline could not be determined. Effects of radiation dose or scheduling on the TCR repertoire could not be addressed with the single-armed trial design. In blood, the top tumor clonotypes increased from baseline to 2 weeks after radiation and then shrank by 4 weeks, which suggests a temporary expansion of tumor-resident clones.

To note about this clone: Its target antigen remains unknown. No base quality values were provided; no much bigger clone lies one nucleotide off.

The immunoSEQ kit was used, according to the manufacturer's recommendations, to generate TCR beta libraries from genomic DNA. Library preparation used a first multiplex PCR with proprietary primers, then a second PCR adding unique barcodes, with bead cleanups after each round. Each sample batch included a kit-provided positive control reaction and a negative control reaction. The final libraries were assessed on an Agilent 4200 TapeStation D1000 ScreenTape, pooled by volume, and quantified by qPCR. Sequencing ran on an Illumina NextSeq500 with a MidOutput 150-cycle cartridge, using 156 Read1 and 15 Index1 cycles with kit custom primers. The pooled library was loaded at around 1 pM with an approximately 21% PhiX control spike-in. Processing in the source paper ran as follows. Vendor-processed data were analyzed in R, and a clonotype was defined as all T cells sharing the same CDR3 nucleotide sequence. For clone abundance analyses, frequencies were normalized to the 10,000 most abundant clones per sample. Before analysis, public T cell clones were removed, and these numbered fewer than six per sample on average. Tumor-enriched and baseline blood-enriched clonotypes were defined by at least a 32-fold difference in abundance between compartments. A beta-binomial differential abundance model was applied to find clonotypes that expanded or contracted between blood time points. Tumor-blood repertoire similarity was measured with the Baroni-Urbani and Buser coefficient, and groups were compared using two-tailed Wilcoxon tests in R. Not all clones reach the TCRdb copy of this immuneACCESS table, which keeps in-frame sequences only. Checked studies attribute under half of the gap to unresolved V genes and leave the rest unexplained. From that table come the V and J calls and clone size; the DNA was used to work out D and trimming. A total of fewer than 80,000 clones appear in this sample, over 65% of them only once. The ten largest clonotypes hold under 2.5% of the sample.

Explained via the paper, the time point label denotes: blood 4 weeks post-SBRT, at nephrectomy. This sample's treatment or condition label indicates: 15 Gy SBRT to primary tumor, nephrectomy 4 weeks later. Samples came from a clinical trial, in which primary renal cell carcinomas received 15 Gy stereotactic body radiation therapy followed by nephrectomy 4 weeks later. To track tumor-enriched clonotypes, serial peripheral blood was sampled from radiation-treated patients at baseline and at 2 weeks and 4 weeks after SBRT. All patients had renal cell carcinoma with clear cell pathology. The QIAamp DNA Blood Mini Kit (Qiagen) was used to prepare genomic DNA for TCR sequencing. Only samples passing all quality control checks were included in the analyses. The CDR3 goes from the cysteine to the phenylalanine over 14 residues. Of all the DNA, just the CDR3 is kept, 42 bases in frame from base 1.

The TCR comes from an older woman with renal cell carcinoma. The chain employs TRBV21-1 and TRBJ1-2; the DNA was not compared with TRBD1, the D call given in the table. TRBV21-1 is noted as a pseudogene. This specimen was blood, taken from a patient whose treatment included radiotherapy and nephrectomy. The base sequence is TGTGCCAGCAGCCCACAGGCTACCAGGCATGGCTACACCTTC. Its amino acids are CASSPQATRHGYTF.